This passage covers 17 T cell receptor beta chains from one sample sequenced in a study of blood T cells in healthy people across ages. A second PCR of 7 to 11 cycles used a sample-barcoded 5' primer and a J-beta primer mix. TCRdb re-called the 5' RACE reads through MiXCR, storing one row per CDR3 protein. This table holds roughly 900,000 distinct CDR3 sequences, around 49% found once. Sequencing was carried out using blood. These TCRs come from a young man in good health.

The chain links TRBV4-1 to TRBJ2-1; 11 bases align to TRBD2. Per germline, CDR1 MGHRA and CDR2 YSYEKL. CDR3 length: 13 residues. V lost 5 bases and J lost 12; bases outside the gene matches: 6. This chain's CDR3 is CASSLGTSGRQFF. CDR3 nucleotide sequence: TGCGCCAGCAGCTTGGGGACTAGCGGTCGGCAGTTCTTC.

This clonotype was recorded a few times. The V gene is TRBV4-1, the J gene TRBJ1-2; D uncertain. The CDR3 has 13 amino acids. The V end lost 6 bases, the J end lost 4 bases, and 12 bases lay between the germline ends. Germline-derived CDR1 and CDR2 are MGHRA and YSYEKL. This CDR3 is CASSQIGSYGYTF. DNA for the CDR3: TGCGCCAGCAGTCAGATAGGGAGCTATGGCTACACCTTC.

The chain carries TRBV7-2 and TRBJ1-6; unclear D gene. V lost 0 bases to trimming and J lost 6 bases, with 9 bases between them. Germline V CDR1 and CDR2: SGHTA, FQGNSA. The CDR3 runs to 15 residues. DNA of the CDR3: TGTGCCAGCAGCTTAGCCGACAAAAGTAATTCACCCCTCCACTTT. It yields the protein CASSLADKSNSPLHF.

The CDR3 protein is CASSVVAGDTQYF. CDR3 sequence (DNA): TGTGCCAGCAGCGTAGTTGCCGGAGATACGCAGTATTTT. J is TRBJ2-3 and V is TRBV9; D is unclear. The CDR3 sequence is 13 residues long. Germline values: CDR1 SGDLS, CDR2 YYNGEE. V was shortened by 0 bases and J by 5 bases, with 7 bases between the two germline ends. The whole variable domain, filled in from reference TRBV9 and TRBJ2-3, reads DSGVTQTPKHLITATGQRVTLRCSPRSGDLSVYWYQQSLDQGLQFLIQYYNGEERAKGNILERFSAQQFPDLHSELNLSSLELGDSALYFCASSVVAGDTQYFGPGTRLTVL.

This clonotype was detected a few times. The chain recombines TRBV9 with TRBJ2-3, with 9 bases matching TRBD1. The V and J ends lost 3 bases and 2 bases, in that order; junction bases with no gene match: 4. The germline CDR1 and CDR2 sequences are SGDLS and YYNGEE. This CDR3 region has 15 residues. Written as DNA, the CDR3 is TGTGCCAGCAGCGCGGGGACAGGGCTCACAGATACGCAGTATTTT. Protein sequence: CASSAGTGLTDTQYF. Full variable domain (outside the CDR3, taken from reference TRBV9 and TRBJ2-3): DSGVTQTPKHLITATGQRVTLRCSPRSGDLSVYWYQQSLDQGLQFLIQYYNGEERAKGNILERFSAQQFPDLHSELNLSSLELGDSALYFCASSAGTGLTDTQYFGPGTRLTVL.

The V call is TRBV6-2 or TRBV6-3, the J call TRBJ1-5; 10 positions match TRBD1. The CDR3 extends over 16 amino acids. The V gene end was trimmed by 6 bases and the J gene end by 3 bases; junction bases not matched to a gene: 8. Germline CDR1 is MNHEY and CDR2 is SVGEGT. This CDR3 reads CASSSGQGVVNQPQHF. CDR3 DNA sequence: TGTGCCAGCAGCTCCGGACAGGGGGTTGTCAATCAGCCCCAGCATTTT.

For the CDR3, the DNA is TGTGCCAGCAGTAACACCGGGACTAGAGTCTCGGGGGAGCTGTTTTTT. Residues: CASSNTGTRVSGELFF. This chain links TRBV6-1 with TRBJ2-2; 8 nucleotides agree with TRBD2. The V gene end was trimmed by 5 bases and the J gene end by 8 bases; junction bases not matched to a gene: 13. This CDR3 is 16 amino acids long. Germline V gives CDR1 MNHNS, CDR2 SASEGT.

The rearrangement uses TRBV3-1 and TRBJ2-5, with a tentative D call TRBD2 (5 bases). The CDR3 sequence is 15 residues long. Deletions cut 5 bases from V and 7 bases from J, with 20 bases between. Germline V gives CDR1 LGHDT, CDR2 YNNKEL (reference sequence). The CDR3 is CASSAFGSALSTQYF. The CDR3 DNA follows: TGTGCCAGCAGCGCGTTTGGGAGCGCCCTATCGACCCAGTACTTC.

The chain uses TRBV10-2 and TRBJ2-3; TRBD1 aligns across 7 bases. V shed 4 bases, J shed 6 bases, and the junction held 4 bases outside the gene matches. From germline, CDR1 is WSHSY and CDR2 SAAADI. The CDR3 has 13 residues. CDR3 in amino acids: CASSVQGYDTQYF. The CDR3 DNA reads TGCGCCAGCAGTGTACAGGGGTATGATACGCAGTATTTT.

The rearrangement uses TRBV7-6 and TRBJ1-5; the D is unclear. The CDR3 length is 15 residues. Per germline, CDR1 SGHVS and CDR2 FNYEAQ. V dropped 1 base and J dropped 5 bases, with 12 bases sitting between them. The CDR3 region has the DNA TGTGCCAGCAGCTTAGATTGGGGTGGCGATCAGCCCCAGCATTTT. Protein sequence: CASSLDWGGDQPQHF.

This clonotype was seen more than once but under ten times. This chain joins TRBV6-2 or TRBV6-3 and TRBJ2-5; the D gene is possibly TRBD2 (6 bases). Near its end, the DNA agrees better with TRBJ2-7, so the J call may be wrong. CDR3 length equals 15 residues. Germline V CDR1 and CDR2: MNHEY, SVGEGT. The CDR3 DNA is TGTGCCAGCAGTTACCGGGCGGGGTCCTCCTACGAGCAGTACTTC. Its protein is CASSYRAGSSYEQYF.

The V gene is TRBV7-9, the J gene TRBJ1-4; possibly TRBD1 for D (5 bases). CDR1 and CDR2 from the germline V gene are SEHNR and FQNEAQ (reference sequence). The CDR3 consists of 14 residues. Trimming took 7 bases from V and 0 from J, leaving 9 bases between them. The CDR3 nucleotides are TGTGCCAGCAAGCAGGGAGCAACTAATGAAAAACTGTTTTTT. Its protein product is CASKQGATNEKLFF.

This clonotype was observed a handful of times. This rearrangement joins TRBV12-3 or TRBV12-4 to TRBJ2-5; TRBD2 is a possible D gene (6 bases). Trimming removed 2 bases at V and 5 bases at J, with 21 bases between. The CDR3 length is 17 residues. CDR3 residues: CASSLFGSSDGGETQYF. The CDR3 DNA is TGTGCCAGCAGTTTATTCGGCAGCTCCGACGGAGGGGAGACCCAGTACTTC.

The chain recombines TRBV5-1 with TRBJ2-5; tentative D call: TRBD1 (5 bases). Germline assignment: CDR1 SGHRS and CDR2 YFSETQ. The CDR3 is 18 residues long. Trimming took 0 bases from V and 0 from J, leaving 18 bases between them. The CDR3 region is CASSLVPPQGSYQETQYF. In DNA form, the CDR3 reads TGCGCCAGCAGCTTGGTTCCTCCCCAGGGTAGCTACCAAGAGACCCAGTACTTC.

This chain joins TRBV28 and TRBJ1-4; 7 nucleotides align to TRBD1. The CDR3 contains 14 residues. Germline CDR1 and CDR2: MDHEN and SYDVKM. Trimming removed 2 bases from V and 9 bases from J; junction bases left unmatched: 6. The DNA for the CDR3 is TGTGCCAGCAGTTTAGGACAGGCAAATAAAAAACTGTTTTTT. Its translation: CASSLGQANKKLFF.

The V gene is TRBV20-1, the J gene TRBJ2-5, with 10 bases aligning to TRBD2. Germline CDR1 reads DFQATT; CDR2 reads SNEGSKA (reference sequence). The CDR3 is 15 amino acids. With V trimmed by 4 bases and J by 5 bases, 10 bases remained unmatched. Here the CDR3 reads CSAIISAGGLETQYF. DNA for the CDR3: TGCAGTGCTATCATTTCAGCGGGGGGGCTGGAGACCCAGTACTTC.

The chain couples TRBV5-1 to TRBJ2-5; 8 positions match TRBD1. The ends lost 4 bases at V and 4 bases at J; junction bases unmatched: 9. Looked up from germline, CDR1 is SGHRS and CDR2 is YFSETQ. The CDR3 covers 15 residues. The CDR3 nucleotides are TGCGCCAGCAGCGCCGGGACAGGCCCCATAGAGACCCAGTACTTC. Its translation: CASSAGTGPIETQYF.